This T cell receptor (beta chain) was retrieved from a study of cytomegalovirus exposure and HLA in healthy donors. Concerning this clone itself: The antigen remains undetermined.

The CDR3 spans 13 residues. Germline-derived CDR1 and CDR2 are SGHRS and YFSETQ. The V and J ends lost 8 bases and 3 bases, in that order; junction bases with no gene match: 5. TCRdb keeps only in-frame clones here, not all; method: immunoSEQ multiplex PCR. Here the sample spans about 190,000 clones, roughly 82% being singletons. Findings and limits, study-wide: Subsequent analysis found a tendency for first-cohort TCR clusters to co-occur within the 120 or so validation repertoires. Some public TCRs appeared in many individuals, while most sequences were rare.

This sequence joins TRBV5-1 and TRBJ1-2; 9 nucleotides match TRBD1. The sample consisted of PBMCs. The TCR was taken from a young woman in good health and CMV-seronegative. The CDR3 region is CARNRDRDYGYTF. The CDR3 region has the DNA TGCGCCAGAAACCGGGACAGGGACTATGGCTACACCTTC.